A single sample is the source of the 4 T cell receptor beta chains below, sequenced in a study of T cells after posttransplantation cyclophosphamide. Only in-frame clones appear in the TCRdb table, and some are missing; sequencing was by immunoSEQ multiplex PCR. Of some 21,000 clones in the sample, roughly 85% are singletons; the top ten hold about 2%. Methotrexate plus calcineurin inhibitor accompanied controls' myeloablative marrow transplants; sampling was 1 year later. Sequencing used PBMCs, obtained about 400 days after allogeneic stem cell transplant with calcineurin inhibitor and methotrexate. Receptor source: a female patient aged 25-40 years who received an allogeneic stem cell transplant from an unrelated donor, was CMV-positive, and had acute and chronic GVHD. Part of the T cells may come from the graft donor.

This chain links TRBV7-8 with TRBJ2-5; D may be TRBD2 (5 bases). The V end lost 0 bases, the J end lost 5 bases, and 13 bases lay between the germline ends. Germline values: CDR1 SGHVS, CDR2 FQNEAQ. This CDR3 spans 15 amino acids. CDR3 sequence: CASSLAGTGSETQYF. The CDR3 region has the DNA TGTGCCAGCAGCTTAGCGGGAACGGGGTCGGAGACCCAGTACTTC.

The J gene is TRBJ2-7, the V gene TRBV5-4; a weak D match, TRBD2 (5 bases). The CDR3 has 11 amino acids. V dropped 6 bases and J dropped 5 bases, with 9 bases sitting between them. Germline CDR1 is SGHNT and CDR2 is YYREEE (reference sequence). The CDR3 loop is CASNSGNEQYF. The CDR3 nucleotides read TGTGCCAGCAATTCCGGGAACGAGCAGTACTTC.

This clone came up once. This sequence joins TRBV2 and TRBJ2-1, with 9 bases lining up with TRBD2. The CDR3 totals 13 residues. Looked up from germline, CDR1 is SNHLY and CDR2 is FYNNEI. J was trimmed by 5 bases and V by 6 bases; bases with no gene match: 2. CDR3 protein: CASRTSGNNEQFF. DNA for the CDR3: TGTGCCAGCAGGACTAGCGGCAACAATGAGCAGTTCTTC.

This clone appeared once. The V and J genes are TRBV6-5 and TRBJ2-1, with TRBD1 identical over 9 bases. The germline CDR1 and CDR2 sequences are MNHEY and SVGAGI. The CDR3 covers 14 residues. V lost 6 bases to trimming and J lost 12 bases; unmatched junction nucleotides: 12. The CDR3 sequence: CASSPPGQGVRQFF. The DNA for the CDR3 is TGTGCCAGCAGCCCGCCGGGACAGGGAGTTAGGCAGTTCTTC.